Listed below are T cell receptor beta chains from one sample, sequenced in a study of T cell responses to AZD1222 COVID-19 vaccine. Clones were sequenced by immunoSEQ multiplex PCR, and TCRdb holds only the in-frame ones, with some missing. The top ten hold roughly 6% of the sample, which has 150,000 to 200,000 clones, about 87% seen once. The sequencing used peripheral blood, collected on day 0 of AZD1222 vaccination. The receptors come from an adult in good health. The CDR3 runs from the conserved cysteine through the conserved F or W. Fields, in order: CDR3 protein, CDR3 DNA, J gene, D gene, clone size, V gene. The D gene is left open where the match is weak. Size is omitted from some rows. Given values are once, few, many or a class for expanded clones.

cdr3_aa: CASRPRDRAHEQYF; cdr3_nt: TGTGCCAGCAGGCCCCGGGACAGGGCCCACGAGCAGTACTTC; j_call: TRBJ2-7; d_call: TRBD1; clone_size: NA; v_call: TRBV3-1/TRBV3-2
cdr3_aa: CGRGRGNNRDTQYF; cdr3_nt: TGCGGCAGGGGGAGGGGGAATAATAGGGATACGCAGTATTTT; j_call: TRBJ2-3; d_call: NA; clone_size: NA; v_call: TRBV10-1
cdr3_aa: CASSPPIKGISGNTIYF; cdr3_nt: TGTGCCAGCTCACCACCGATCAAGGGGATCTCTGGAAACACCATATATTTT; j_call: TRBJ1-3; d_call: NA; clone_size: NA; v_call: TRBV18
cdr3_aa: CASRAGGLGYGYTF; cdr3_nt: TGTGCCAGCAGAGCAGGGGGTTTGGGCTATGGCTACACCTTC; j_call: TRBJ1-2; d_call: TRBD1; clone_size: NA; v_call: TRBV6-5
cdr3_aa: CASSAQGTAQETQYF; cdr3_nt: TGTGCCAGCAGTGCCCAGGGGACTGCCCAAGAGACCCAGTACTTC; j_call: TRBJ2-5; d_call: NA; clone_size: NA; v_call: TRBV6-4
cdr3_aa: CATSDPGTVSNQPQHF; cdr3_nt: TGTGCCACCAGTGATCCTGGGACAGTTAGCAATCAGCCCCAGCATTTT; j_call: TRBJ1-5; d_call: TRBD1; clone_size: NA; v_call: TRBV24-1
cdr3_aa: CASSSSLISYGYTF; cdr3_nt: TGCGCCAGCAGCTCAAGCTTAATTTCCTATGGCTACACCTTC; j_call: TRBJ1-2; d_call: NA; clone_size: NA; v_call: TRBV5-1
cdr3_aa: CASSLRHGGQVEQFF; cdr3_nt: TGTGCCAGCAGCCTGAGGCATGGGGGGCAGGTTGAGCAGTTCTTC; j_call: TRBJ2-1; d_call: NA; clone_size: NA; v_call: TRBV14
cdr3_aa: CASSEVGSGARKYF; cdr3_nt: NA; j_call: TRBJ2-7; d_call: NA; clone_size: NA; v_call: TRBV6-1
cdr3_aa: CASSQVGSGVGIQYF; cdr3_nt: TGTGCCAGCAGCCAAGTCGGTTCGGGGGTGGGCATTCAGTACTTC; j_call: TRBJ2-4; d_call: NA; clone_size: NA; v_call: TRBV3-1/TRBV3-2
cdr3_aa: CASAPKQAPQRNSPLHF; cdr3_nt: TGTGCCAGCGCCCCCAAACAAGCCCCCCAGCGTAATTCACCCCTCCACTTT; j_call: TRBJ1-6; d_call: NA; clone_size: once; v_call: TRBV27
cdr3_aa: CASSLGGTGIYEQYF; cdr3_nt: TGCGCCAGCAGCTTGGGGGGGACAGGGATCTACGAGCAGTACTTC; j_call: TRBJ2-7; d_call: TRBD1; clone_size: NA; v_call: TRBV5-1
cdr3_aa: CASSLDGVSTASSGNTIYF; cdr3_nt: TGCGCCAGCAGCTTGGACGGGGTCTCCACAGCTAGCTCTGGAAACACCATATATTTT; j_call: TRBJ1-3; d_call: NA; clone_size: NA; v_call: TRBV5-1
cdr3_aa: CASSLRQGVRVWTQYF; cdr3_nt: TGTGCCAGCAGCCTCAGACAGGGGGTGAGAGTTTGGACCCAGTACTTC; j_call: TRBJ2-5; d_call: TRBD1; clone_size: NA; v_call: TRBV11-2
cdr3_aa: CASSQPGLAGGYEQYF; cdr3_nt: TGTGCCAGCAGTCAACCCGGACTAGCGGGGGGCTACGAGCAGTACTTC; j_call: TRBJ2-7; d_call: TRBD2; clone_size: NA; v_call: TRBV28
cdr3_aa: CASSSYRGHDEQYF; cdr3_nt: TGTGCCAGCAGCTCGTATCGGGGTCACGACGAGCAGTACTTC; j_call: TRBJ2-7; d_call: NA; clone_size: NA; v_call: TRBV7-2
cdr3_aa: CATSEPGGTGKVDEAFF; cdr3_nt: TGTGCCACCAGTGAACCAGGGGGGACAGGGAAGGTGGATGAAGCTTTCTTT; j_call: TRBJ1-1; d_call: TRBD1; clone_size: NA; v_call: TRBV24-1
cdr3_aa: CASSFPTQGGDSNYEQYF; cdr3_nt: TGTGCCAGCAGCTTCCCTACACAGGGCGGTGATAGTAACTACGAGCAGTACTTC; j_call: TRBJ2-7; d_call: NA; clone_size: NA; v_call: TRBV7-9
cdr3_aa: CASSSPTGPWEGYTF; cdr3_nt: TGTGCCAGCAGTTCCCCGACAGGGCCCTGGGAAGGCTACACCTTC; j_call: TRBJ1-2; d_call: TRBD1; clone_size: NA; v_call: TRBV28
cdr3_aa: CASSLASGPGVEKLFF; cdr3_nt: TGTGCCAGCAGCTTAGCGTCGGGCCCTGGGGTAGAAAAACTGTTTTTT; j_call: TRBJ1-4; d_call: NA; clone_size: NA; v_call: TRBV7-2
cdr3_aa: CASSLGQGMGPDTQYF; cdr3_nt: TGCGCCAGCAGCTTGGGACAGGGAATGGGGCCAGATACGCAGTATTTT; j_call: TRBJ2-3; d_call: TRBD1; clone_size: once; v_call: TRBV5-1
cdr3_aa: CASSQGTVSSPGPQHF; cdr3_nt: TGTGCCAGCTCACAGGGGACAGTAAGTTCCCCAGGGCCCCAGCATTTT; j_call: TRBJ1-5; d_call: TRBD1; clone_size: NA; v_call: TRBV18
cdr3_aa: CASSPTGATSTDTQYF; cdr3_nt: TGTGCCAGCAGCCCAACAGGGGCAACTAGCACAGATACGCAGTATTTT; j_call: TRBJ2-3; d_call: TRBD1; clone_size: NA; v_call: TRBV5-8
cdr3_aa: CATSKTSGRARQTPHEQFF; cdr3_nt: TGTGCCACCAGCAAGACTAGCGGGAGGGCTAGGCAAACCCCCCATGAGCAGTTCTTC; j_call: TRBJ2-1; d_call: TRBD2; clone_size: NA; v_call: TRBV15
cdr3_aa: CASSLYRRSTEAFF; cdr3_nt: TGTGCCAGCAGCTTGTACAGGAGATCAACTGAAGCTTTCTTT; j_call: TRBJ1-1; d_call: NA; clone_size: once; v_call: TRBV5-6
cdr3_aa: CASRRAGLNNEQFF; cdr3_nt: TGCGCCAGCAGACGGGCGGGCCTAAACAATGAGCAGTTCTTC; j_call: TRBJ2-1; d_call: NA; clone_size: NA; v_call: TRBV5-1
cdr3_aa: CASRNGAGFEQYF; cdr3_nt: TGTGCCAGCAGGAATGGCGCTGGGTTCGAGCAGTACTTC; j_call: TRBJ2-7; d_call: NA; clone_size: once; v_call: TRBV7-2
cdr3_aa: CASSLMGADTQYF; cdr3_nt: TGTGCCAGCAGCTTAATGGGGGCAGATACGCAGTATTTT; j_call: TRBJ2-3; d_call: NA; clone_size: few; v_call: TRBV7-3
cdr3_aa: CAWGVATNEKLFF; cdr3_nt: TGTGCCTGGGGGGTTGCAACTAATGAAAAACTGTTTTTT; j_call: TRBJ1-4; d_call: NA; clone_size: once; v_call: TRBV30
cdr3_aa: CAWKGYSRGRSGNTIYF; cdr3_nt: TGTGCCTGGAAAGGATACTCCAGGGGGAGGTCTGGAAACACCATATATTTT; j_call: TRBJ1-3; d_call: TRBD1; clone_size: once; v_call: TRBV30
cdr3_aa: CASSLIPVSANTGELFF; cdr3_nt: TGCGCCAGCAGCTTGATTCCGGTGTCAGCGAACACCGGGGAGCTGTTTTTT; j_call: TRBJ2-2; d_call: NA; clone_size: NA; v_call: TRBV5-1
cdr3_aa: CASRAFSNQPQHF; cdr3_nt: TGTGCCAGCAGGGCTTTTAGCAATCAGCCCCAGCATTTT; j_call: TRBJ1-5; d_call: NA; clone_size: NA; v_call: TRBV28
cdr3_aa: CAIRTSGGHNEQFF; cdr3_nt: TGTGCCATCAGAACTAGCGGGGGTCACAATGAGCAGTTCTTC; j_call: TRBJ2-1; d_call: TRBD2; clone_size: NA; v_call: TRBV10-3
cdr3_aa: CASRSFTGVLPVNTEAFF; cdr3_nt: TGTGCCAGCAGGTCTTTTACAGGGGTCCTCCCCGTGAACACTGAAGCTTTCTTT; j_call: TRBJ1-1; d_call: TRBD1; clone_size: once; v_call: TRBV7-3
cdr3_aa: CASSSDGQGGYGYTF; cdr3_nt: TGCGCCAGCAGCTCGGACGGGCAGGGGGGCTATGGCTACACCTTC; j_call: TRBJ1-2; d_call: TRBD1; clone_size: NA; v_call: TRBV5-1
cdr3_aa: CASSVLRGNVDEQYF; cdr3_nt: TGTGCCAGCAGCGTTCTTAGGGGAAATGTCGACGAGCAGTACTTC; j_call: TRBJ2-7; d_call: NA; clone_size: NA; v_call: TRBV28
cdr3_aa: CASSGGLPYEQYF; cdr3_nt: TGTGCCAGCAGTGGGGGTTTACCCTACGAGCAGTACTTC; j_call: TRBJ2-7; d_call: NA; clone_size: NA; v_call: TRBV25-1
cdr3_aa: CASQGEVDEKLFF; cdr3_nt: TGTGCCAGTCAAGGGGAGGTCGATGAAAAACTGTTTTTT; j_call: TRBJ1-4; d_call: NA; clone_size: NA; v_call: TRBV19
cdr3_aa: CASRPSSGAIYTDTQYF; cdr3_nt: TGTGCCAGCAGACCCTCTAGCGGGGCCATTTACACAGATACGCAGTATTTT; j_call: TRBJ2-3; d_call: TRBD2; clone_size: NA; v_call: TRBV28
cdr3_aa: CAWSLAFSDLTQHF; cdr3_nt: TGTGCCTGGAGTTTGGCCTTTTCCGACTTGACCCAGCATTTT; j_call: TRBJ1-5; d_call: NA; clone_size: NA; v_call: TRBV30
cdr3_aa: CASSPRGLNEKLFF; cdr3_nt: TGTGCCAGCTCACCCAGGGGACTTAATGAAAAACTGTTTTTT; j_call: TRBJ1-4; d_call: NA; clone_size: NA; v_call: TRBV18
cdr3_aa: CASSGRQGAQGNEQFF; cdr3_nt: TGTGCCAGCAGCGGACGACAGGGGGCGCAGGGCAATGAGCAGTTCTTC; j_call: TRBJ2-1; d_call: TRBD1; clone_size: NA; v_call: TRBV9
cdr3_aa: CASNEGNADTQYF; cdr3_nt: TGTGCCAGCAATGAGGGGAACGCAGATACGCAGTATTTT; j_call: TRBJ2-3; d_call: NA; clone_size: once; v_call: TRBV5-4
cdr3_aa: CASSFAGGYTF; cdr3_nt: TGTGCCAGCAGCTTCGCAGGGGGCTACACCTTC; j_call: TRBJ1-2; d_call: NA; clone_size: NA; v_call: TRBV7-9
cdr3_aa: CASTNRISPLHF; cdr3_nt: TGTGCCAGCACAAACCGGATTTCACCCCTCCACTTT; j_call: TRBJ1-6; d_call: NA; clone_size: NA; v_call: TRBV2
cdr3_aa: CASSQLAGGLQETQYF; cdr3_nt: TGTGCCAGCAGCCAGCTAGCGGGGGGCCTCCAAGAGACCCAGTACTTC; j_call: TRBJ2-5; d_call: TRBD2; clone_size: once; v_call: TRBV14
cdr3_aa: CSVKYTEAFF; cdr3_nt: TGCAGCGTCAAGTACACTGAAGCTTTCTTT; j_call: TRBJ1-1; d_call: NA; clone_size: NA; v_call: TRBV29-1
cdr3_aa: CAWSSKGAGKEKLFF; cdr3_nt: TGTGCCTGGAGCAGCAAGGGGGCTGGGAAGGAAAAACTGTTTTTT; j_call: TRBJ1-4; d_call: TRBD1; clone_size: NA; v_call: TRBV30
cdr3_aa: CSVVTGANYGYTF; cdr3_nt: TGCAGCGTTGTGACAGGAGCTAACTATGGCTACACCTTC; j_call: TRBJ1-2; d_call: NA; clone_size: few; v_call: TRBV29-1
cdr3_aa: CASSITGAVNSPLHF; cdr3_nt: TGTGCCAGCAGCATCACCGGGGCGGTCAATTCACCCCTCCACTTT; j_call: TRBJ1-6; d_call: NA; clone_size: NA; v_call: TRBV3-1/TRBV3-2
cdr3_aa: CATSKAGGLGETQYF; cdr3_nt: TGTGCCACCTCGAAGGCGGGGGGGCTTGGGGAGACCCAGTACTTC; j_call: TRBJ2-5; d_call: TRBD2; clone_size: NA; v_call: TRBV10-3
cdr3_aa: CASSVGTPSTDTQYF; cdr3_nt: TGTGCCAGCAGTGTAGGCACTCCTAGCACAGATACGCAGTATTTT; j_call: TRBJ2-3; d_call: NA; clone_size: NA; v_call: TRBV2
cdr3_aa: CASSPKKDSNPLGTGELFF; cdr3_nt: TGTGCCAGCAGCCCCAAGAAGGACAGTAACCCTTTGGGCACCGGGGAGCTGTTTTTT; j_call: TRBJ2-2; d_call: NA; clone_size: NA; v_call: TRBV28
cdr3_aa: CASSFIDRHLAKNIQYF; cdr3_nt: TGTGCCAGCAGCTTCATCGACAGACACTTAGCCAAAAACATTCAGTACTTC; j_call: TRBJ2-4; d_call: NA; clone_size: NA; v_call: TRBV7-9